This TCR beta chain was profiled in a study of CD4 T cells in relation to SARS-CoV-2 and coronaviruses. Study summary: No peptide or an HIV-1 Nef peptide pool served as negative control. Study-level points and caveats: This crossreactivity analysis covered spike protein alone, no other viral proteins.

On this clone itself: Its antigen remains unknown. The junction differs from germline at one of its ends, possibly a read error.

Assay: immunoSEQ multiplex PCR; the TCRdb copy retains only in-frame clones and omits some. The sample carries some 21,000 clones, over 70% recorded once. The V gene's germline CDR1 is MNHNS and CDR2 SASEGT. There are 14 residues in the CDR3. CD4+ T cells from unexposed donors were obtained before the COVID-19 pandemic (2011-2018). After roughly 9 days of culture, CD4+ T cells were isolated. Cells permitting, SARS-CoV-2 S/N and four cold-coronavirus spikes were tested on unexposed-donor CD4+ T cells. Cultures held roughly 2 million PBMCs per well with approximately 10 IU/ml IL-2. The clonotype comes from a human donor in good health. V usage is TRBV6-1 and J usage is TRBJ2-7; D may be TRBD1 (5 bases). Sequencing was carried out using CD4+ T cells from PBMCs, cultured in vitro. The CDR3 bases are TGTGCCAGCAGGGAAGGGATAGGGGATTCCGAGCAGTACTTC. Translated: CASREGIGDSEQYF.